Listed here are 14 T cell receptor beta chains from one sample, sequenced in a study of cytomegalovirus exposure and HLA in healthy donors. The PCR employed 60 Vbeta primers together with 13 Jbeta primers. Using immunoSEQ multiplex PCR, the repertoire was profiled, and TCRdb retains in-frame clones only, with some absent. The profile shows roughly 60,000 clones, roughly 80% of them singletons. The specimen was PBMCs. Receptors originate from a woman aged 40 to 50 in good health and CMV-seropositive.

In DNA, the CDR3 is TGTGCCAGCAGTCAACGGACAGGGCCGTCCTACGAGCAGTACTTC. This translates into CASSQRTGPSYEQYF. V usage is TRBV28 and J usage is TRBJ2-7, with 8 bases lining up with TRBD1. V was pared by 5 bases and J by 1 base, with 7 bases of the junction left unmatched. From germline, CDR1 is MDHEN and CDR2 SYDVKM. The CDR3 sequence is 15 residues long.

The chain has TRBV19 and TRBJ2-1; 11 bases match TRBD2. The germline CDR1 and CDR2 sequences are LNHDA and SQIVND (reference sequence). J lost 6 bases, V lost 5 bases, and 3 bases had no gene match. CDR3 length: 14 residues. As DNA, the CDR3 is TGTGCCAGTAGTCCTAGCGGGGGGATCAATGAGCAGTTCTTC. It encodes CASSPSGGINEQFF.

This sequence joins TRBV2 and TRBJ1-1; 9 bases are shared with TRBD1. Trimming at V came to 7 bases and at J to 11 bases, leaving 11 bases not matched to a gene. This CDR3 has 13 residues. Germline V lookup: CDR1 SNHLY, CDR2 FYNNEI. CDR3 sequence (DNA): TGTGCCAGCACCCCGGGACAGGGTGGTTTCGCTTTCTTT. Translating it yields CASTPGQGGFAFF.

The DNA of the CDR3 is TGTGCCAGCGCAAACTACGAGCAGTACTTC. Its protein is CASANYEQYF. The chain couples TRBV2 to TRBJ2-5, with D hard to call. The assigned J gene may be wrong: the sequence end matches TRBJ2-7 better. The CDR3 loop spans 10 amino acids. Germline CDR1 is SNHLY and CDR2 is FYNNEI.

J is TRBJ1-2 and V is TRBV27; D is unclear. This CDR3 has 16 amino acids. Germline lookup yields CDR1 MNHEY and CDR2 SMNVEV (reference sequence). V was pared by 7 bases and J by 7 bases, with 25 bases between. Written as DNA, the CDR3 is TGTGCCAGCACCTCGGTCGGCACCACTACTATAAGTGGCTACACCTTC. Amino acid sequence: CASTSVGTTTISGYTF.

The rearrangement joins TRBV29-1 to TRBJ2-3; no definite D call. CDR1 and CDR2 (germline): SQVTM, ANQGSEA. Trimming shortened V by 7 bases and J by 0 bases, and 14 bases separated the two germline ends. The CDR3 is 14 residues long. The CDR3 DNA sequence: TGCAGCGCCCCTCGGTATACTAGCACAGATACGCAGTATTTT. Translated: CSAPRYTSTDTQYF.

This clone was counted only a few times. The gene calls are TRBV7-9 and TRBJ1-1; D is perhaps TRBD1 (6 bases). Germline CDR1 is SEHNR and CDR2 is FQNEAQ (reference sequence). The CDR3 extends over 17 amino acids. The V gene lost 2 bases and the J gene lost 3 bases, with 19 bases spanning the gap. The CDR3 coding sequence is TGTGCCAGCAGCTTATTAGGGGGAGGGACGGTGGACACTGAAGCTTTCTTT. Translated, it gives CASSLLGGGTVDTEAFF.

The chain uses TRBV7-6 and TRBJ2-1, with TRBD2 identical over 12 bases. Trimming removed 5 bases from V and 7 bases from J; junction bases left unmatched: 9. The CDR3 runs 16 residues. Germline-derived CDR1 and CDR2 are SGHVS and FNYEAQ. As DNA, the CDR3 is TGTGCCAGCAGCCGGCGGGCTAGCGGGGGGGCAAATGAGCAGTTCTTC. This encodes CASSRRASGGANEQFF.

This chain links TRBV6-1 with TRBJ2-7; the match to TRBD1 covers 8 bases. The CDR3 covers 15 residues. V gave up 6 bases and J gave up 1 base; unmatched junction bases: 8. Germline V CDR1 and CDR2: MNHNS, SASEGT. This CDR3 reads CASSVDRGGSYEQYF. DNA of the CDR3: TGTGCCAGCAGCGTAGACAGGGGTGGATCCTACGAGCAGTACTTC.

The chain recombines TRBV27 with TRBJ1-3, with D perhaps matching TRBD1 (5 bases). Germline lookup yields CDR1 MNHEY and CDR2 SMNVEV (reference sequence). There are 15 residues in the CDR3. The V end was cut by 6 bases, the J end by 0 bases, with 12 bases between. The CDR3 loop is CASSFTGPSGNTIYF. The CDR3 DNA reads as TGTGCCAGCAGCTTTACAGGTCCCTCTGGAAACACCATATATTTT.

In the case of this clone: Germline is not matched at one junction end, which may reflect a read error. The V gene is TRBV2, the J gene TRBJ2-5; 12 bases are shared with TRBD2. The CDR3 covers 17 residues. Germline V gives CDR1 SNHLY, CDR2 FYNNEI. The CDR3: CASSGTSGRSSQGTQYF. The CDR3 DNA is TGTGCCAGCAGCGGGACTAGCGGGCGCTCCAGTCAAGGGACCCAGTACTTC.

This clone was detected once. The chain combines TRBV7-3 with TRBJ2-2; D perhaps matches TRBD2 (7 bases). CDR3 length: 18 amino acids. Germline CDR1 is SGHTA and CDR2 is FQGTGA. V lost 0 bases and J lost 2, with 16 bases in between. CDR3 amino acids: CASSLTGGDAVNTGELFF. CDR3 bases: TGTGCCAGCAGCTTAACAGGGGGGGATGCAGTTAACACCGGGGAGCTGTTTTTT.

This clone has just a few counts. The chain combines TRBV5-6 with TRBJ2-7, with 8 bases matching TRBD1. Germline lookup yields CDR1 SGHDT and CDR2 YYEEEE. This CDR3 region has 15 residues. After removal of 4 bases from V and 3 bases from J, the junction contained 9 bases not matched to a gene. The CDR3 DNA sequence: TGTGCCAGCAGCGCTACCTCCGGGACAGGCTACGAGCAGTACTTC. It codes for CASSATSGTGYEQYF.

The chain carries TRBV5-6 and TRBJ1-2, with D perhaps matching TRBD1 (5 bases). Germline V gene lookup returns CDR1 SGHDT and CDR2 YYEEEE. Trimming removed 4 bases from V and 8 bases from J, with 15 bases in between. The CDR3 covers 13 residues. Here the CDR3 reads CASSLWTLSGYTF. The DNA of the CDR3 is TGTGCCAGCAGCCTTTGGACACTCAGCGGCTACACCTTC.